This TCR beta chain was found in a study of cytomegalovirus exposure and HLA in healthy donors. General observations from the study: The number of N-insertions in an Asian-associated ancestry cluster was reportedly below the roughly 660-donor mean in a later analysis. Other equally common chains were less clonally expanded than HLA-associated TCR beta chains, a later analysis showed.

The donors, nominally healthy at sampling, likely had unrecorded immune exposures. Germline V CDR1 and CDR2: GTSNPN, SVGIG (reference sequence). There are 15 residues in the CDR3. J lost 3 bases, V lost 4 bases, and 6 bases had no gene match. PCR used 60 Vbeta primers and 13 Jbeta primers. Using immunoSEQ multiplex PCR, the repertoire was profiled, and TCRdb retains in-frame clones only, with some absent. The sample has 130,000 or so clones; approximately 77% are singletons. Remarks on this clone: Its antigen remains unknown.

The chain recombines TRBV30 with TRBJ2-6; 7 nucleotides match TRBD2. This TCR came from a woman in her thirties or forties in good health and CMV-seronegative. The sample comprised PBMCs. CDR3 DNA: TGTGCCTGGATTGCTGGGACTAATGGGGCCAACGTCCTGACTTTC. Protein: CAWIAGTNGANVLTF.